The entry that follows covers one TCR beta chain sequence. Its antigen remains unknown. Germline-derived CDR1 and CDR2 are SGHTA and FQGNSA. V lost 0 bases to trimming and J lost 2 bases, with 18 bases between them. The CDR3 length is 18 residues. Each sample gave at least 7 million isolated PBMCs. This sample is drawn from a study of blood T cells in healthy people across ages. Study in general: Capture via template switching afforded approximately one barcoded beta molecule per two T cells.

The authors ran a second PCR of 7 to 11 cycles using a sample-barcoded 5' primer and a J-beta primer mix. In TCRdb, the 5' RACE reads were re-called with MiXCR into one record per CDR3 protein. The sample records around 320,000 distinct CDR3 sequences, around 30% being singletons. Findings and caveats of the study: Conclusively comparing naive with antigen-experienced cells was impossible with unsorted PBMCs. Long-lived donors exceeded aged donors in naive CD4+ cells and diversity.

Input material: blood. The source is a woman in her 70s in good health. The chain uses TRBV7-2 and TRBJ2-3; D possibly corresponds to TRBD1 (6 bases). The CDR3 region has the DNA TGTGCCAGCAGCTTAGCGCTCACAGGGTCTTCCTCCACAGATACGCAGTATTTT. Translating gives CASSLALTGSSSTDTQYF.